This passage covers 22 T cell receptor beta chains from one sample sequenced in a study of identical twins. One entry per CDR3 protein results from TCRdb running MiXCR on the 5' RACE reads. The sample has a few hundred thousand distinct CDR3 sequences, about 18% seen once; the top ten hold roughly 12%. Sequencing was carried out using naive T cells sorted from blood. The receptors come from a man between 50 and 59 years old in good health.

V is TRBV10-3 and J is TRBJ2-3; TRBD2 aligns across 9 bases. Unmatched junction bases numbered 5, after V lost 3 bases and J lost 1 base. CDR3 length: 16 residues. Germline CDR1 ENHRY, CDR2 SYGVKD. The CDR3 DNA sequence: TGTGCCATCAGTGAAAGCCTAGCGGGACGCACAGATACGCAGTATTTT. Amino acid sequence: CAISESLAGRTDTQYF.

In this sample, this clonotype turned up a few times. This sequence joins TRBV7-2 and TRBJ2-3, with D tentatively TRBD2 (6 bases). The CDR3 consists of 17 residues. Germline CDR1 is SGHTA and CDR2 is FQGNSA. V lost 0 bases and J lost 1, with 14 bases in between. The CDR3 coding sequence is TGTGCCAGCAGCTTAGCGGGCCGGGGCGGGGGCACAGATACGCAGTATTTT. Protein sequence: CASSLAGRGGGTDTQYF.

This clonotype came up a few times. The chain has TRBV4-1 and TRBJ1-5; D call uncertain. V gave up 3 bases and J gave up 1 base, with 10 bases separating them. The germline gives CDR1 MGHRA, CDR2 YSYEKL. The CDR3 spans 15 residues. CDR3 DNA: TGCGCCAGCAGCCAGGACGGAAGCAGCAATCAGCCCCAGCATTTT. This codes for CASSQDGSSNQPQHF.

In this sample, this clonotype turned up many times. The chain combines TRBV29-1 with TRBJ2-1; possibly TRBD2 for D (5 bases). Between the trimmed V and J ends, which lost 2 bases and 0 bases, there was a span of 14 bases. The CDR3 runs 16 residues. Germline CDR1 is SQVTM and CDR2 is ANQGSEA. The CDR3 loop reads CSVEILAESSYNEQFF. CDR3 sequence (DNA): TGCAGCGTTGAAATCCTAGCAGAGAGCTCCTACAATGAGCAGTTCTTC.

This chain links TRBV12-3 or TRBV12-4 with TRBJ2-7, with TRBD2 matching over 7 bases. This CDR3 contains 16 residues. Germline trimming cut 2 bases from V and 4 bases from J; bases unmatched to any gene: 11. CDR3 sequence: CASSLSGQGGEYEQYF. CDR3 nucleotide sequence: TGTGCCAGCAGTTTATCTGGGCAGGGAGGGGAATACGAGCAGTACTTC.

V gene TRBV29-1 combines with J gene TRBJ2-7; 9 nucleotides agree with TRBD1. V was pared by 0 bases and J by 5 bases, with 8 bases of the junction left unmatched. Germline CDR1 SQVTM, CDR2 ANQGSEA. This CDR3 is built from 15 residues. The CDR3 sequence is CSVEDRGTGRDEQYF. DNA for the CDR3: TGCAGCGTTGAAGATCGCGGGACAGGGAGGGACGAGCAGTACTTC.

This clonotype was detected ten times or more. This rearrangement joins TRBV28 to TRBJ1-6; D might be TRBD1 (5 bases). Germline values: CDR1 MDHEN, CDR2 SYDVKM. The ends were cut back, 6 bases at V and 7 bases at J, with 16 bases in the middle. The CDR3 covers 15 residues. The CDR3 spells CASRGVGAGNSPLHF. DNA of the CDR3: TGTGCCAGCAGGGGGGTCGGAGCGGGGAATTCACCCCTCCACTTT.

The sample holds many counts of this clonotype. This chain links TRBV29-1 with TRBJ2-5; D unclear. The CDR3 runs to 14 residues. Per the germline V gene, CDR1 is SQVTM and CDR2 is ANQGSEA. Trimming removed 3 bases at V and 2 bases at J, with 13 bases between. The CDR3 bases are TGCAGCGTTGAGTTGATAGGGAAGCAAGAGACCCAGTACTTC. Encoded protein: CSVELIGKQETQYF.

This clonotype showed up just a few times. The chain joins TRBV3-1 to TRBJ2-7; no firm D call. V lost 3 bases and J lost 3, with 15 bases in between. This CDR3 has 15 amino acids. CDR1 LGHDT and CDR2 YNNKEL come from the germline V gene (reference sequence). CDR3 DNA: TGTGCCAGCAGCCATGCAAAGTTCTCCCTCTACGAGCAGTACTTC. Protein sequence: CASSHAKFSLYEQYF.

The V and J genes are TRBV28 and TRBJ2-3; D is unresolved. Trimming stripped 5 bases from V and 2 bases from J, with 8 bases between. In germline, CDR1 is MDHEN, CDR2 SYDVKM. This CDR3 is built from 13 residues. CDR3 sequence reads: CASSLFSTDTQYF. Written as DNA, the CDR3 is TGTGCCAGCAGTCTTTTTTCCACAGATACGCAGTATTTT.

V gene TRBV5-1 combines with J gene TRBJ2-3; D is unclear. CDR1 and CDR2 from the germline V gene are SGHRS and YFSETQ. The V end lost 0 bases, the J end lost 2 bases, and 16 bases lay between the germline ends. The CDR3 has 17 amino acids. DNA of the CDR3: TGCGCCAGCAGCTTGGCCCAGAGTGTGGATATCACAGATACGCAGTATTTT. Translation gives CASSLAQSVDITDTQYF.

This clonotype has a count of ten or more. The V gene is TRBV12-3 or TRBV12-4, the J gene TRBJ2-1, with 9 bases that match TRBD2. Trimming at V came to 6 bases and at J to 5 bases, leaving 11 bases not matched to a gene. The CDR3 is made up of 16 amino acids. The chain's CDR3 is CASRTLARGGDNEQFF. The CDR3 nucleotides are TGTGCCAGCAGGACCCTTGCGCGGGGGGGAGACAATGAGCAGTTCTTC.

Many counts were recorded for this clonotype. V usage is TRBV29-1 and J usage is TRBJ2-7; D is unresolved. The CDR3 has 12 residues. Germline CDR1 is SQVTM and CDR2 is ANQGSEA. The V gene lost 1 base and the J gene lost 1 base, with 5 bases spanning the gap. In DNA form, the CDR3 reads TGCAGCGTTGAAGGCCAATCCTACGAGCAGTACTTC. It codes for CSVEGQSYEQYF.

This clonotype was seen ten or more times. The V call is TRBV19, the J call TRBJ2-7; 7 nucleotides align to TRBD1. CDR3 length: 15 residues. The germline V gene has CDR1 LNHDA and CDR2 SQIVND (reference sequence). Trimming removed 2 bases from V and 2 bases from J; junction bases left unmatched: 6. The CDR3 nucleotides read TGTGCCAGTAGTATATCATACGGGACAGCCTACGAGCAGTACTTC. The encoded protein is CASSISYGTAYEQYF.

The chain links TRBV20-1 to TRBJ2-1, with D possibly being TRBD2 (5 bases). The CDR3 is made up of 13 amino acids. Trimming shortened V by 2 bases and J by 7 bases, and 12 bases separated the two germline ends. Germline lookup yields CDR1 DFQATT and CDR2 SNEGSKA (reference sequence). Here the CDR3 DNA reads TGCAGTGCTAGACTTCTAGCTAGAAATGAGCAGTTCTTC. Translated, it gives CSARLLARNEQFF.

This clonotype was counted many times. The chain couples TRBV20-1 to TRBJ2-3; possibly TRBD1 or TRBD2 for D (5 bases each). The CDR3 covers 14 residues. Trimming shortened V by 3 bases and J by 0 bases, and 10 bases separated the two germline ends. CDR1 and CDR2 from the germline V gene are DFQATT and SNEGSKA (reference sequence). The CDR3 nucleotides are TGCAGTGCTAGCTGGGGGAGCAGCACAGATACGCAGTATTTT. Residues: CSASWGSSTDTQYF.

This chain links TRBV3-1 with TRBJ2-1; D is possibly TRBD2 (5 bases). Germline V gene lookup returns CDR1 LGHDT and CDR2 YNNKEL (reference sequence). The CDR3 runs 11 residues. The CDR3 region is CATRSLNEQFF. CDR3 DNA sequence: TGTGCTACTAGATCTTTGAATGAGCAGTTCTTC.

CDR3 sequence: CASSLVWLAGDNEQFF. The CDR3 nucleotides are TGTGCCAGCAGCTTAGTTTGGCTAGCGGGAGACAATGAGCAGTTCTTC. The V call is TRBV11-2, the J call TRBJ2-1; 10 bases align to TRBD2. Germline CDR1 is SGHAT and CDR2 is FQNNGV. The CDR3 contains 16 residues. Trimming cost V 1 base and J 5 bases; bases outside gene matches: 5.

V is TRBV24-1 and J is TRBJ2-1, with D perhaps being TRBD1 or TRBD2 (5 bases each). With 4 bases removed from V and 8 bases from J, the gap between germline ends came to 11 bases. Germline-derived CDR1 and CDR2 are KGHDR and SFDVKD. This CDR3 has 13 amino acids. The chain's CDR3 is CATSDGALDEQFF. DNA of the CDR3: TGTGCCACCAGTGACGGGGCCTTGGATGAGCAGTTCTTC.

V and J are TRBV27 and TRBJ1-2, with D unresolved. The CDR3 runs to 14 residues. CDR1 MNHEY and CDR2 SMNVEV come from the germline V gene (reference sequence). The ends were cut back, 2 bases at V and 8 bases at J, with 15 bases in the middle. The chain's CDR3 is CASSLSGGSRGYTF. The CDR3 DNA is TGTGCCAGCAGTTTAAGTGGTGGTTCGAGGGGCTACACCTTC.

The chain employs TRBV3-1 and TRBJ2-4, with TRBD1 matching over 9 bases. V lost 3 bases, J lost 5 bases, and 5 bases stayed unmatched. Germline V CDR1 and CDR2: LGHDT, YNNKEL (reference sequence). CDR3 length equals 15 residues. Here the CDR3 reads CASSQQTGGQNIQYF. The DNA for the CDR3 is TGTGCCAGCAGCCAGCAAACAGGGGGCCAAAACATTCAGTACTTC.

This clonotype appeared a few times. The chain has TRBV6-5 and TRBJ2-7; possible D gene TRBD1, 6 bases. Per germline, CDR1 MNHEY and CDR2 SVGAGI. This CDR3 region has 13 residues. The V and J ends lost 5 bases and 3 bases respectively, with 11 bases between them. CDR3 DNA sequence: TGTGCCAGCAGTACTGGACAGCACTACGAGCAGTACTTC. Translation gives CASSTGQHYEQYF.